This record covers a single TCR beta chain. The antigen remains unidentified. No patient escaped relapse after autologous stem cell transplantation, and brentuximab vedotin exposure varied. This specimen belongs to a study of PD-1 blockade in classical Hodgkin lymphoma. Study outcomes and limitations: Repertoires differed for reasons still undefined, possibly disease activity or prior therapy. Healthy donors were reported to have higher baseline TCR diversity than newly diagnosed patients. Exclusion applied to patients who initiated nivolumab less than 1 year following ASCT.

The method was immunoSEQ multiplex PCR; TCRdb's version includes in-frame clones alone and lacks a portion of them. The data hold roughly 25,000 clones, with around 70% observed a single time. This CDR3 is built from 15 residues. The germline V gene has CDR1 MNHEY and CDR2 SMNVEV (reference sequence). V lost 3 bases and J 5 bases, leaving 17 bases between the germline ends. The sequencing used peripheral blood mononuclear cells (PBMCs), collected before the second cycle of nivolumab. The rearrangement joins TRBV27 to TRBJ2-7; no firm D call. The clonotype comes from a human donor with classical Hodgkin lymphoma. The CDR3 loop is CASSFRRAASHEQYF. DNA of the CDR3: TGTGCCAGCAGTTTCCGAAGGGCTGCGTCCCACGAGCAGTACTTC.